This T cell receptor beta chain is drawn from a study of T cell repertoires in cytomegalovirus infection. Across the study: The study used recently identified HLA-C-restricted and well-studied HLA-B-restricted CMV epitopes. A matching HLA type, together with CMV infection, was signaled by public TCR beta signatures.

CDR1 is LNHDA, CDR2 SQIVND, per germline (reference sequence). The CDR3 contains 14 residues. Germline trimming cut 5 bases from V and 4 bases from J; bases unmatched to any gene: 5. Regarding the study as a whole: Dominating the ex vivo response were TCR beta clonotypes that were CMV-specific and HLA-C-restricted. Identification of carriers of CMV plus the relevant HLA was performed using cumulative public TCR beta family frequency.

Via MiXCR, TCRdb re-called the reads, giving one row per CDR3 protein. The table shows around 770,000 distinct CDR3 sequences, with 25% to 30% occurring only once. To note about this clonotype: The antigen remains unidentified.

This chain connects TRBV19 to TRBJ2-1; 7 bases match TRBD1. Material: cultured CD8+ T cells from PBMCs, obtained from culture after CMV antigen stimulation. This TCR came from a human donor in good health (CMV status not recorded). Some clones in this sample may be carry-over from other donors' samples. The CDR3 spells CASSATGAYNEQFF. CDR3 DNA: TGTGCCAGTAGTGCAACAGGGGCTTACAATGAGCAGTTCTTC.